Each of the 28 T cell receptor beta chains below was sequenced from the same sample in a study of beta chain features in type 1 diabetes. TCRB transcripts that were expressed got sequenced, as all of the isolated RNA had been reverse transcribed. This table comes from immunoSEQ multiplex PCR, and its TCRdb copy is limited to in-frame clones, with some not included. The data hold 350,000 to 450,000 clones, with about 15% observed a single time. The sample comprised naive CD4+ T cells from blood. The source of these receptors is a young man in good health.

The sample holds a few counts of this clone. This chain joins TRBV30 and TRBJ1-1; D not certain. V was clipped by 5 bases and J by 6 bases, with 13 bases between them. The CDR3 extends over 12 amino acids. The germline V gene has CDR1 GTSNPN and CDR2 SVGIG (reference sequence). CDR3 residues: CAWDRGPPEAFF. DNA for the CDR3: TGTGCCTGGGACCGAGGTCCCCCTGAAGCTTTCTTT.

This clone was detected a few times. The chain carries TRBV9 and TRBJ2-2, with unresolved D. Between the trimmed V and J ends, which lost 3 bases and 0 bases, there was a span of 6 bases. Per germline, CDR1 SGDLS and CDR2 YYNGEE. This CDR3 contains 14 residues. CDR3 region: CASSANTNTGELFF. As DNA, the CDR3 is TGTGCCAGCAGCGCTAATACGAACACCGGGGAGCTGTTTTTT. The entire variable domain, with the rest obtained from reference TRBV9 and TRBJ2-2, is as follows: DSGVTQTPKHLITATGQRVTLRCSPRSGDLSVYWYQQSLDQGLQFLIQYYNGEERAKGNILERFSAQQFPDLHSELNLSSLELGDSALYFCASSANTNTGELFFGEGSRLTVL.

This chain uses TRBV19 with TRBJ1-5, with 8 bases that match TRBD1. The CDR3 spans 14 residues. J lost 2 bases, V lost 9 bases, and 6 bases had no gene match. Germline V CDR1 and CDR2: LNHDA, SQIVND (reference sequence). The CDR3 sequence is CASTTGARNQPQHF. The CDR3 nucleotides read TGTGCCAGCACGACAGGGGCGCGCAATCAGCCCCAGCATTTT.

As for this clone: Other DNA sequences from this sample encode an identical CDR3 as well. This chain uses TRBV5-1 with TRBJ2-5, with TRBD2 matching over 8 bases. The germline V gene encodes CDR1 SGHRS and CDR2 YFSETQ. The V gene end was trimmed by 1 base and the J gene end by 2 bases; junction bases not matched to a gene: 4. This CDR3 region has 15 residues. Here the CDR3 DNA reads TGCGCCAGCAGCTTGTCGTCGGGAGGGCAAGAGACCCAGTACTTC. Protein product: CASSLSSGGQETQYF.

About this clone itself: A single base separates this from a much larger clone, so it may be a read error. The chain uses TRBV13 and TRBJ2-7; D gene uncertain. Germline assignment: CDR1 PRHDT and CDR2 FYEKMQ (reference sequence). The CDR3 length is 11 residues. Trimming pared 0 bases from V and 5 bases from J, leaving 2 bases between. In DNA, the CDR3 is TGTGCCAGCAGCTTAGGGAACGAGCAGTACTTC. Protein sequence: CASSLGNEQYF. The whole variable domain, remainder taken from reference TRBV13 and TRBJ2-7, is AAGVIQSPRHLIKEKRETATLKCYPIPRHDTVYWYQQGPGQDPQFLISFYEKMQSDKGSIPDRFSAQQFSDYHSELNMSSLELGDSALYFCASSLGNEQYFGPGTRLTVT.

The table lists this clone with a few counts. The gene calls are TRBV2 and TRBJ2-3; 8 positions match TRBD1. This CDR3 has 17 residues. Germline CDR1 and CDR2: SNHLY and FYNNEI. V lost 7 bases, J lost 0 bases, and 12 bases stayed unmatched. DNA of the CDR3: TGTGCCAGCACGGACAGGGTTATTCCCCGAAGCACAGATACGCAGTATTTT. Its protein product is CASTDRVIPRSTDTQYF.

This clone turned up a few times. The genes are TRBV30 and TRBJ2-1; TRBD2 is a possible D gene (5 bases). Germline CDR1 and CDR2: GTSNPN and SVGIG (reference sequence). The CDR3 is 12 residues long. CDR3 residues: CASGTGYSEQFF. The CDR3 DNA reads as TGTGCATCCGGCACGGGATATTCTGAGCAGTTCTTC.

This clone showed up just a few times. The chain carries TRBV7-9 and TRBJ2-3, with D tentatively TRBD2 (7 bases). This CDR3 region has 16 residues. CDR1 SEHNR and CDR2 FQNEAQ come from the germline V gene (reference sequence). The ends were cut back, 3 bases at V and 3 bases at J, with 16 bases in the middle. The DNA for the CDR3 is TGTGCCAGCAGCTTTAGGCCGGGGGGCGTGACAGATACGCAGTATTTT. Protein: CASSFRPGGVTDTQYF.

This clone came up a few times. The chain uses TRBV9 and TRBJ2-3, with 8 bases matching TRBD2. Germline-derived CDR1 and CDR2 are SGDLS and YYNGEE. CDR3 length: 17 residues. The ends lost 2 bases at V and 5 bases at J; junction bases unmatched: 13. The DNA of the CDR3 is TGTGCCAGCAGCGTTATGGGAACAGCGGGGGCAAGAGATACGCAGTATTTT. Translating gives CASSVMGTAGARDTQYF.

This chain uses TRBV7-2 with TRBJ2-2, with D unresolved. CDR3 length equals 14 residues. Germline V gene sequence: CDR1 SGHTA, CDR2 FQGNSA. The germline V and J ends were trimmed by 1 base and 5 bases, with 8 bases remaining between them. The CDR3: CASSLGWRTGELFF. The CDR3 coding sequence is TGTGCCAGCAGCTTAGGCTGGCGGACCGGGGAGCTGTTTTTT.

Only a few counts were recorded for this clone. V usage is TRBV30 and J usage is TRBJ1-2; unclear D gene. The CDR3 is 11 amino acids. In germline, CDR1 is GTSNPN, CDR2 SVGIG (reference sequence). V gave up 2 bases and J gave up 6 bases, with 7 bases separating them. CDR3 in amino acids: CAWSLSHGYTF. DNA of the CDR3: TGTGCCTGGAGTCTGAGTCATGGCTACACCTTC.

This clone appeared a few times. The chain uses TRBV2 and TRBJ1-6; 10 bases line up with TRBD1. V was clipped by 6 bases and J by 7 bases; unmatched bases: 3. The CDR3 runs to 14 residues. CDR1 is SNHLY, CDR2 FYNNEI, per germline. CDR3 amino acids: CASRGTGDNSPLHF. Written as DNA, the CDR3 is TGTGCCAGCAGAGGGACAGGGGACAATTCACCCCTCCACTTT.

The gene calls are TRBV28 and TRBJ1-1; D ambiguous. This CDR3 comprises 12 residues. The germline V and J ends were trimmed by 6 bases and 0 bases, with 5 bases remaining between them. Germline V gene lookup returns CDR1 MDHEN and CDR2 SYDVKM. The CDR3 is CASSLMNTEAFF. CDR3 nucleotide sequence: TGTGCCAGCAGCCTAATGAACACTGAAGCTTTCTTT.

This clone turned up a few times. J is TRBJ1-3 and V is TRBV27; 7 bases align to TRBD1. CDR3 length: 16 amino acids. Germline V CDR1 and CDR2: MNHEY, SMNVEV (reference sequence). Losses at the gene ends were 5 bases for V and 3 bases for J; bases not matched to a gene: 10. The DNA of the CDR3 is TGTGCCAGCAGTCCTAACAGGGGATTTCGTGGAAACACCATATATTTT. This gives the protein CASSPNRGFRGNTIYF.

About this clone itself: Distinct nucleotide sequences in the sample also encode this CDR3. The V gene is TRBV29-1, the J gene TRBJ1-2; TRBD1 might be the D (6 bases). The V gene's germline CDR1 is SQVTM and CDR2 ANQGSEA. The length of the CDR3 is 12 residues. The V end lost 6 bases, the J end lost 1 base, and 9 bases lay between the germline ends. The chain's CDR3 is CSVLQGNYGYTF. CDR3 nucleotide sequence: TGCAGCGTCTTACAGGGTAACTATGGCTACACCTTC.

This rearrangement joins TRBV5-4 to TRBJ2-7; 14 nucleotides agree with TRBD2. Germline V gene sequence: CDR1 SGHNT, CDR2 YYREEE (reference sequence). The J segment lost 4 bases and the V segment lost 3 bases, leaving 6 bases of the junction unmatched. The CDR3 has 16 residues. The CDR3 DNA sequence: TGTGCCAGCAGCTCGAAGACTAGCGGGAGGGCGTACGAGCAGTACGTC. Its translation: CASSSKTSGRAYEQYV.

This clone was detected only a few times. The chain has TRBV29-1 and TRBJ1-2; perhaps TRBD1 as D (5 bases). Trimming left V 7 bases short and J 8 bases short, with 11 bases between. The germline gives CDR1 SQVTM, CDR2 ANQGSEA. CDR3 length: 10 amino acids. CDR3 sequence reads: CSGGGEGYTF. The CDR3 region has the DNA TGCAGCGGTGGGGGAGAGGGCTACACCTTC.

This CDR3 reads CASSPDLSSYNEQFF. CDR3 in DNA: TGTGCCAGCAGTCCGGACCTTAGCTCCTACAATGAGCAGTTCTTC. The chain links TRBV27 to TRBJ2-1; the D is unclear. The germline V and J ends were trimmed by 5 bases and 0 bases, with 11 bases remaining between them. This CDR3 has 15 residues. Germline CDR1 reads MNHEY; CDR2 reads SMNVEV (reference sequence).

This clone was observed a handful of times. This rearrangement joins TRBV15 to TRBJ2-7, with D perhaps matching TRBD1 or TRBD2 (6 bases each). The CDR3 sequence is 16 residues long. V was trimmed by 4 bases and J by 7 bases, leaving 23 bases between them. Germline CDR1 reads LNHNV; CDR2 reads YYDKDF (reference sequence). This chain's CDR3 is CATSTFSGALAGEQYV. DNA of the CDR3: TGTGCCACCAGCACCTTCTCAGGGGCACTAGCAGGGGAGCAGTACGTC.

This chain connects TRBV7-9 to TRBJ2-7, with 9 positions matching TRBD1. CDR3 length: 16 amino acids. V lost 5 bases, J lost 2 bases, and 10 bases stayed unmatched. In germline, CDR1 is SEHNR, CDR2 FQNEAQ (reference sequence). The CDR3, as DNA: TGTGCCAGCAGCCTCGGACAGGGGAAAATGCCCTACGAGCAGTACGTC. The encoded protein is CASSLGQGKMPYEQYV.

Details on this clone: Other DNA sequences of this sample code for an identical CDR3. The V and J genes are TRBV4-3 and TRBJ2-7; TRBD1 or TRBD2 may be the D gene (6 bases each). The V gene lost 0 bases and the J gene lost 4 bases, with 10 bases spanning the gap. Germline-derived CDR1 and CDR2 are LGHNA and YSLEER. The CDR3 consists of 14 residues. The CDR3 DNA reads as TGCGCCAGCAGCCAAGATCTAGGGGGGTACGAGCAGTACTTC. Residues: CASSQDLGGYEQYF.

The genes are TRBV4-3 and TRBJ2-1; 9 bases line up with TRBD2. The CDR3 totals 15 residues. J was trimmed by 4 bases and V by 0 bases; bases with no gene match: 1. CDR1 and CDR2 from the germline V gene are LGHNA and YSLEER. The CDR3 DNA is TGCGCCAGCAGCCAAGAGCTAGCGGGATACAATGAGCAGTTCTTC. Translating gives CASSQELAGYNEQFF.

There are a few counts of this clone. The chain combines TRBV7-8 with TRBJ2-5, with D hard to call. Germline V gene sequence: CDR1 SGHVS, CDR2 FQNEAQ. CDR3 length: 12 residues. V lost 3 bases and J 4 bases, leaving 6 bases between the germline ends. CDR3 in DNA: TGTGCCAGCAGCTTTGGAGCAGAGACCCAGTACTTC. Protein sequence: CASSFGAETQYF.

The table lists this clone with many counts. This sequence joins TRBV30 and TRBJ1-1; D possibly corresponds to TRBD1 (5 bases). V dropped 0 bases and J dropped 12 bases, with 11 bases sitting between them. From germline, CDR1 is GTSNPN and CDR2 SVGIG (reference sequence). The CDR3 consists of 11 residues. Here the CDR3 reads CAWSVGALTFF. The CDR3 bases are TGTGCCTGGAGTGTCGGGGCGCTAACTTTCTTT.

The chain carries TRBV7-3 and TRBJ2-2; TRBD2 is a possible D gene (7 bases). V was clipped by 5 bases and J by 6 bases, with 16 bases between them. The CDR3 has 15 residues. Per the germline V gene, CDR1 is SGHTA and CDR2 is FQGTGA. The CDR3 nucleotides are TGTGCCAGCAGCACAACAGGGAGGGAGGCCGGGGAGCTGTTTTTT. Amino acid sequence: CASSTTGREAGELFF.

A few counts support this clone. The rearrangement links TRBV29-1 to TRBJ2-5; D not certain. The germline V gene has CDR1 SQVTM and CDR2 ANQGSEA. V lost 5 bases and J 5 bases, leaving 9 bases between the germline ends. CDR3 size: 11 residues. The CDR3 DNA is TGCAGCGTTTCCCCTGGGGAGACCCAGTACTTC. Translating gives CSVSPGETQYF.

This clone was observed a few times. CDR3 nucleotides: TGCGCCAGCAGCCAGGGACTAGCGGGATTAGATACGCAGTATTTT. This codes for CASSQGLAGLDTQYF. This chain connects TRBV4-3 to TRBJ2-3, with 13 bases that match TRBD2. The CDR3 extends over 15 amino acids. Germline CDR1 reads LGHNA; CDR2 reads YSLEER. Trimming cost V 3 bases and J 5 bases; bases outside gene matches: 2.

This clone came up a few times. V is TRBV7-3 and J is TRBJ2-1, with D perhaps TRBD2 (6 bases). V was trimmed by 4 bases and J by 10 bases, leaving 17 bases between them. CDR1 is SGHTA and CDR2 is FQGTGA in the germline V gene. The CDR3 contains 14 residues. CDR3 loop: CASSSNRDSTEQFF. The CDR3 DNA follows: TGTGCCAGCAGCTCGAACCGGGACTCCACCGAGCAGTTCTTC.